This T cell receptor (beta chain) was found in a study of blood T cell repertoires in COVID-19 (dated by TCRdb to 2018 to 2020). About the investigation overall: Samples covering the acute and convalescent phases of COVID-19 were provided by collaborators in the United States, Italy and Spain. The prospective study material was composed of cDNA or gDNA derived from T cells, B-cell-depleted T cells, or PBMCs. Subjects who had been exposed to COVID-19, were actively infected with it, or had recovered from it provided the deeply sampled blood TCRbeta repertoires that made up the dataset. The repertoires were released in a freely available public database intended as a resource for research on the immune response to SARS-CoV-2. Samples came from the ongoing ImmuneRACE study (first 160 participants) plus 1,254 subjects from 6 global collaborators. The sample metadata nearly always contained a de-identified subject ID, COVID-19 status, age in years and sex. Where available, HLA class I and class II types were obtained from metadata supplied by the sample provider rather than from assay-based typing. Broader findings and caveats from the paper: The amount of clinical and demographic metadata varied by source and participant and was provided uncurated.

Collaborating institutions collected whole blood in K2EDTA tubes following their own protocols. For TCRbeta analysis, collaborators shipped samples in one of three forms: frozen whole blood, isolated PBMCs, or DNA extracted from either of those sample types. The immunoSEQ Assay, a bias-controlled multiplex PCR, was used to amplify TCRbeta CDR3 regions from genomic DNA. Under the source paper's analysis protocol: Within the assay, amplification of reference gene primers was used to estimate how many nucleated cells each sample contained. To quantify the absolute abundance of each unique TCRbeta CDR3 rearrangement, sequence reads were collapsed and filtered. Productive Simpson clonality was computed per sample as the square root of Simpson's diversity index over productive rearrangements. As stored in TCRdb, this immuneACCESS dataset retains in-frame rearrangements with V and J assigned. A fraction of the clones does not appear; measured against another copy, unresolved V genes explain less than half of the discrepancy, and the remainder lacks a known reason. For V, J and clone size, that table is used; D and trimming come from the DNA. The sample table records a few hundred thousand clones; approximately 87% of these occur just once. Over 2% of the sample comes from the top ten.

Comments on this clone: Its antigen remains unidentified. No much larger clone exists at a distance of one base, and base qualities are not known.

The CDR3, from cysteine to phenylalanine, totals 17 residues. The CDR3 DNA has 51 bases and is translated from base 1. CDR1 and CDR2 were assigned from the germline V gene as MDHEN and SYDVKM. After removal of 3 bases from V and 4 bases from J, the junction retains 13 bases not matched to a gene. The source is a woman between 50 and 59 years old with acute or convalescent COVID-19. Recombination connected TRBV28 to TRBJ2-5, and 8 bases in between align with TRBD1. What was sequenced was peripheral blood. The DNA reads TGTGCCAGCAGTTTCGCCGGCATAGGACAGGGAGGAGAGACCCAGTACTTC. This codes for CASSFAGIGQGGETQYF. The full variable domain, with segments outside the CDR3 supplied by the reference TRBV28 and TRBJ2-5 proteins, appears as DVKVTQSSRYLVKRTGEKVFLECVQDMDHENMFWYRQDPGLGLRLIYFSYDVKMKEKGDIPEGYSVSREKKERFSLILESASTNQTSMYLCASSFAGIGQGGETQYFGPGTRLLVL.